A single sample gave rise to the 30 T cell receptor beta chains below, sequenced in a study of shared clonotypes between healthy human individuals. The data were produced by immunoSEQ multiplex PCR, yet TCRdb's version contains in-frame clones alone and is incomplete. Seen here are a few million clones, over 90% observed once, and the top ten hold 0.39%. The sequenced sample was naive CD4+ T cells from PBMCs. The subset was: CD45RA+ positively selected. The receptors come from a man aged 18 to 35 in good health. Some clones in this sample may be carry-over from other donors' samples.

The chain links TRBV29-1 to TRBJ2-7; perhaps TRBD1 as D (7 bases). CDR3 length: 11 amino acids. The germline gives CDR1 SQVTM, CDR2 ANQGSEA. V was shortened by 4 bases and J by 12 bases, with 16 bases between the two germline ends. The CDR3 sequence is CSVGAGGRWYF. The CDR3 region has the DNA TGCAGCGTTGGGGCAGGGGGGAGGTGGTACTTC.

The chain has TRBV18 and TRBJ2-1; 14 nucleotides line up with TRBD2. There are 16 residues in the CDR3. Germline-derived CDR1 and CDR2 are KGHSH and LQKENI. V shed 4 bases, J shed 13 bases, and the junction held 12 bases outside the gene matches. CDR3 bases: TGTGCCAGCTCACTGCTGGAGGGACTAGCGGGAGAAACTCAGTTCTTC. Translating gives CASSLLEGLAGETQFF.

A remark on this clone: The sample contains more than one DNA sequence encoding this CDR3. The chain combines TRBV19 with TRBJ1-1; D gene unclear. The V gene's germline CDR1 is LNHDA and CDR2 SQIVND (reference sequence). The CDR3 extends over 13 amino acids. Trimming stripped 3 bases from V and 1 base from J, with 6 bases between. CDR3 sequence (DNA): TGTGCCAGTAGTATCTCGGGGAACACTGAAGCTTTCTTT. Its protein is CASSISGNTEAFF.

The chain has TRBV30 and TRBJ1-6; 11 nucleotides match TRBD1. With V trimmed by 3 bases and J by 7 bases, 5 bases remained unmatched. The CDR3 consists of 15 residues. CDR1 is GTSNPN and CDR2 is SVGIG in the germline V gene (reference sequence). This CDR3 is CAWRGGQGANSPLHF. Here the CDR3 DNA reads TGTGCCTGGAGGGGAGGACAGGGGGCGAATTCACCCCTCCACTTT.

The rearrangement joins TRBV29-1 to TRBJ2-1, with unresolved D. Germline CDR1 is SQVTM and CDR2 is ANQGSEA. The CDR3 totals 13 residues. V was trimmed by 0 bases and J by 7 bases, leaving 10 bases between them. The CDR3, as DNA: TGCAGCGTTGAAGATCGCGTGAAAAATGAGCAGTTCTTC. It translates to CSVEDRVKNEQFF.

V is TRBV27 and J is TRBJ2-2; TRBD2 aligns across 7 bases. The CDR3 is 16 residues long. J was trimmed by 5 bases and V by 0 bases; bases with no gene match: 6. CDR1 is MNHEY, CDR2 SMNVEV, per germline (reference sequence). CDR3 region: CASSLSLPSGTGELFF. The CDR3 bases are TGTGCCAGCAGTTTATCGTTGCCTAGCGGTACCGGGGAGCTGTTTTTT.

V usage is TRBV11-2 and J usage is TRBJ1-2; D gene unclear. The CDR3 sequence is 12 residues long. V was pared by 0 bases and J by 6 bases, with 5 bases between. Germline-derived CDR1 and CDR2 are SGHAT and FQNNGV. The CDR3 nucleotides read TGTGCCAGCAGCTTAGATCGGAATGGCTACACCTTC. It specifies CASSLDRNGYTF.

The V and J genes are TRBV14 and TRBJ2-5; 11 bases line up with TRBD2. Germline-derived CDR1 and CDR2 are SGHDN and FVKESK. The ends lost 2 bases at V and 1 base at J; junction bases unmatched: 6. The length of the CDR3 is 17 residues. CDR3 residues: CASSQLNSGRVQETQYF. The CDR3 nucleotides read TGTGCCAGCAGCCAATTGAATAGCGGGAGGGTCCAAGAGACCCAGTACTTC.

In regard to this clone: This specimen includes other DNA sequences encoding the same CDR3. In DNA form, the CDR3 reads TGCGCCAGCAGCTTACAGGGGCCCTACGAGCAGTACTTC. Amino acids: CASSLQGPYEQYF. The chain couples TRBV5-1 to TRBJ2-7; 7 bases are a match to TRBD1. The V gene end was trimmed by 2 bases and the J gene end by 2 bases; junction bases not matched to a gene: 1. This CDR3 spans 13 amino acids. Germline V gene lookup returns CDR1 SGHRS and CDR2 YFSETQ.

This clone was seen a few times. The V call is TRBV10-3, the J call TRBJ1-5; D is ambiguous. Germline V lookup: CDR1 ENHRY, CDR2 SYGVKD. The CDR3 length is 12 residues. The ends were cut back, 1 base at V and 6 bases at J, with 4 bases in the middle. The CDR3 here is CAISELSQPQHF. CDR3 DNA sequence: TGTGCCATCAGTGAGTTGAGTCAGCCCCAGCATTTT.

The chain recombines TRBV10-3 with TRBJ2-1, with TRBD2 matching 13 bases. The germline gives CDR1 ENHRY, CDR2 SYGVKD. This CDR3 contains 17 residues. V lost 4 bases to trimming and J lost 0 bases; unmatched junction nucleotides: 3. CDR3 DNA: TGTGCCATCAGTGCCGGGACTAGCGGGAACTCCTACAATGAGCAGTTCTTC. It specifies CAISAGTSGNSYNEQFF.

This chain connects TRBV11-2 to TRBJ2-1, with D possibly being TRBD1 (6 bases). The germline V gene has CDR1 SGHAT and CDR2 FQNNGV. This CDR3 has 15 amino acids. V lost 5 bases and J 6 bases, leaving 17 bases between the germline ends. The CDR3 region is CASSLQGRAGNEQFF. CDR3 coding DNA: TGTGCCAGCAGCCTACAGGGTAGGGCGGGCAATGAGCAGTTCTTC.

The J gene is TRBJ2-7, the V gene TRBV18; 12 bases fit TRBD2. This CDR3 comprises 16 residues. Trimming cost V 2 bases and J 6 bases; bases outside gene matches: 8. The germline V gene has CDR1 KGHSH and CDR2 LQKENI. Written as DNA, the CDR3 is TGTGCCAGCTCACCAGGGCTAGCGGGAGGGCCGCGCGAGCAGTACTTC. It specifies CASSPGLAGGPREQYF.

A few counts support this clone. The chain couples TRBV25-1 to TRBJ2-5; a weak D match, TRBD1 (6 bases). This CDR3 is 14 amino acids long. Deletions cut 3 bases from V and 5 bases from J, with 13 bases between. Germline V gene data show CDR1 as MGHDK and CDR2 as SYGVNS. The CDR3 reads CASSEGARGETQYF. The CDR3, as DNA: TGTGCCAGCAGTGAGGGGGCGAGGGGTGAGACCCAGTACTTC.

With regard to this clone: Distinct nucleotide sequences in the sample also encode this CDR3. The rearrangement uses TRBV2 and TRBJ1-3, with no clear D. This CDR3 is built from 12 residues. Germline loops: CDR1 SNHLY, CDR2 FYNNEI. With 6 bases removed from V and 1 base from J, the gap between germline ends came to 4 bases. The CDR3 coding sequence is TGTGCCAGCAGCGAATCTGGAAACACCATATATTTT. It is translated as CASSESGNTIYF.

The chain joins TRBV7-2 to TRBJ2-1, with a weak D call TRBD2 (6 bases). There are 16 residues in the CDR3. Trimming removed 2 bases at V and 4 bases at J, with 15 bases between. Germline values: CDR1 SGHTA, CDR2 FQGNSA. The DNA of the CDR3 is TGTGCCAGCAGCTTATTGGGGGGATTGTTATACAATGAGCAGTTCTTC. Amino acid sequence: CASSLLGGLLYNEQFF. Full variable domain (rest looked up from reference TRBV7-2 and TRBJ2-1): GAGVSQSPSNKVTEKGKDVELRCDPISGHTALYWYRQSLGQGLEFLIYFQGNSAPDKSGLPSDRFSAERTGGSVSTLTIQRTQQEDSAVYLCASSLLGGLLYNEQFFGPGTRLTVL.

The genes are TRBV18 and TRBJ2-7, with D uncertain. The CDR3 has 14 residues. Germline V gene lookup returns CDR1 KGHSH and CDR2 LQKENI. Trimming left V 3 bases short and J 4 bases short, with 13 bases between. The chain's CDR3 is CASSPSPVQYEQYF. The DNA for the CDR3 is TGTGCCAGCTCACCGTCCCCGGTCCAATACGAGCAGTACTTC.

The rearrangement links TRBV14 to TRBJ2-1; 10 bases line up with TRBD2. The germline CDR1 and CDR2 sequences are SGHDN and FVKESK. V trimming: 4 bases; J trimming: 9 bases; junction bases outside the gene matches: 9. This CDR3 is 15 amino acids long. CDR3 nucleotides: TGTGCCAGCAGCCTACCGGGACTAGCGTTCGGTGAGCAGTTCTTC. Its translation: CASSLPGLAFGEQFF.

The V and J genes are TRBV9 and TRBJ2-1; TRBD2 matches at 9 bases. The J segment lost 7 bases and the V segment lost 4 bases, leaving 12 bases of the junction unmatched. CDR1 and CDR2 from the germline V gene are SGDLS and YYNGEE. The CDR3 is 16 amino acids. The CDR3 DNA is TGTGCCAGCAGCCCAGGAGGCGGGAGGGCCGGGAATGAGCAGTTCTTC. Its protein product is CASSPGGGRAGNEQFF.

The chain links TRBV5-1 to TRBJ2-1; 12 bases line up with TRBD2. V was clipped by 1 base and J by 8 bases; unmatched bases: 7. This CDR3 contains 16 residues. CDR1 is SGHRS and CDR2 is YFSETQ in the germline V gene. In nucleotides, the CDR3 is TGCGCCAGCAGCTTGTTAGGCCTAGCGGGAGGGGATGAGCAGTTCTTC. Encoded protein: CASSLLGLAGGDEQFF.

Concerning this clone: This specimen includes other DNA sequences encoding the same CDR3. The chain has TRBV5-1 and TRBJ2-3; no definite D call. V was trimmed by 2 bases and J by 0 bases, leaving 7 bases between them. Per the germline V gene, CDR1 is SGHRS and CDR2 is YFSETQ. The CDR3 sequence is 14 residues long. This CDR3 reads CASSFSGSTDTQYF. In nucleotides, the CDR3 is TGCGCCAGCAGCTTTTCTGGAAGCACAGATACGCAGTATTTT.

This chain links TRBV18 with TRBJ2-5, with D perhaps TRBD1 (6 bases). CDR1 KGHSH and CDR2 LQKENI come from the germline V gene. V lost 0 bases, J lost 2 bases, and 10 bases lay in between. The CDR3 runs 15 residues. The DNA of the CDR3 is TGTGCCAGCTCACCACCGTGGGACAATCAAGAGACCCAGTACTTC. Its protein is CASSPPWDNQETQYF.

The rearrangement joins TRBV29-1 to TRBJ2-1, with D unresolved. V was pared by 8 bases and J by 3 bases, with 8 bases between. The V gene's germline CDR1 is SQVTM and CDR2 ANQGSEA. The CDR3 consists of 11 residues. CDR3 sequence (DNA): TGCAGCCCCCGTTTCTACAATGAGCAGTTCTTC. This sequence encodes CSPRFYNEQFF.

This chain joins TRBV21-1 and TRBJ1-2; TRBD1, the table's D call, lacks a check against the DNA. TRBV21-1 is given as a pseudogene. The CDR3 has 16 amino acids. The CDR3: CASSKVTGCLEYGYTF. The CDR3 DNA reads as TGTGCCAGCAGCAAAGTTACAGGGTGTTTGGAATATGGCTACACCTTC.

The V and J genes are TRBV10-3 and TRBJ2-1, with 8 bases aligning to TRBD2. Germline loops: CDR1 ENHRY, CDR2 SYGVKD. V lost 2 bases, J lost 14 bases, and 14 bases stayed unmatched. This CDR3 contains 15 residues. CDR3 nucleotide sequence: TGTGCCATCAGTGAGGTAGCGGGGAGGGGTACTGGGAAGTTCTTC. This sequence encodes CAISEVAGRGTGKFF.

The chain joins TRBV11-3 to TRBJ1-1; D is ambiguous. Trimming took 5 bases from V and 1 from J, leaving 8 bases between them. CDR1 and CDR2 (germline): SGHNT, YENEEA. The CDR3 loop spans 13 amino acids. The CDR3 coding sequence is TGTGCCAGCAGCGTAGGCCAGAACACTGAAGCTTTCTTT. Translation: CASSVGQNTEAFF.

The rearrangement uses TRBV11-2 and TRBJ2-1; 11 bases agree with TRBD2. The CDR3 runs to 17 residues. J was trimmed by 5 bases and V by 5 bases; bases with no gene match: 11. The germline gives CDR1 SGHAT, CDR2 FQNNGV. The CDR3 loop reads CASSPARRLAGNNEQFF. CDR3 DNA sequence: TGTGCCAGCAGCCCTGCGCGTCGACTAGCGGGAAACAATGAGCAGTTCTTC. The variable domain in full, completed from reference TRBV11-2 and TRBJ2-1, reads EAGVAQSPRYKIIEKRQSVAFWCNPISGHATLYWYQQILGQGPKLLIQFQNNGVVDDSQLPKDRFSAERLKGVDSTLKIQPAKLEDSAVYLCASSPARRLAGNNEQFFGPGTRLTVL.

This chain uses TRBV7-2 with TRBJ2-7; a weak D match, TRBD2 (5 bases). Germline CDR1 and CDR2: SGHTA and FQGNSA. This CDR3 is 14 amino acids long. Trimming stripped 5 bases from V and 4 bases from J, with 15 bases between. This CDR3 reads CASSPEGGFYEQYF. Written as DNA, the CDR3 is TGTGCCAGCAGCCCCGAAGGAGGCTTTTACGAGCAGTACTTC.

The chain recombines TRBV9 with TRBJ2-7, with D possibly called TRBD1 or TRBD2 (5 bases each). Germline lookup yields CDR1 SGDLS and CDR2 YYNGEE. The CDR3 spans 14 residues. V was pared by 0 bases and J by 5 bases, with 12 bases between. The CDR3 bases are TGTGCCAGCAGCGTAGCCGGACACGGGAACGAGCAGTACTTC. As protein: CASSVAGHGNEQYF.

The CDR3 reads CASSIVDRTYEQYF. The CDR3 DNA reads as TGTGCCAGTAGTATTGTCGACAGGACCTACGAGCAGTACTTC. The J gene is TRBJ2-7, the V gene TRBV19, with D possibly being TRBD1 (6 bases). The germline V gene encodes CDR1 LNHDA and CDR2 SQIVND (reference sequence). This CDR3 has 14 residues. V gave up 3 bases and J gave up 2 bases, with 11 bases separating them.